This TCR beta chain was recovered during a study of shared clonotypes between healthy human individuals. The CDR3 is 16 residues long. Germline V gene data show CDR1 as SGHNT and CDR2 as YYREEE (reference sequence). Trimming at V came to 0 bases and at J to 0 bases, leaving 3 bases not matched to a gene. General study results and limits: Genetic and exposure-history diversity was limited by the small donor number. Among the subsets, naive ones generally showed larger estimated richness than memory ones.

Every immunoSEQ plate was one replicate of a subset's evenly spread DNA. Sequencing was performed with immunoSEQ multiplex PCR; in TCRdb, only in-frame clones are kept and a portion is missing. The table has 1 million to 1.3 million clones, around 82% seen once. With regard to this clone: Its cognate antigen is unknown.

All donors were Caucasian adults living in Nashville, Tennessee. The rearrangement uses TRBV5-4 and TRBJ2-7; 10 positions agree with TRBD2. The sample was memory CD4+ T cells from PBMCs. This sample's subset: CD45RA-negative fraction. This clonotype was sampled from a man younger than 35 in good health. Some clones in this sample may be carry-over from other donors' samples. The CDR3 coding sequence is TGTGCCAGCAGCTTGGCCGGGACTAGCGCCTCCTACGAGCAGTACTTC. Its protein is CASSLAGTSASYEQYF.